This T cell receptor beta chain came from a study of beta chain features in type 1 diabetes. Every bit of the isolated RNA underwent reverse transcription, so sequencing read expressed TCRB transcripts. Using immunoSEQ multiplex PCR, the repertoire was profiled, and TCRdb retains in-frame clones only, with some absent. The sample has about 360,000 clones, over 10% seen once. Points from the study as a whole: In every one of the four CD4+ subsets, TCRB CDR3s were moderately but significantly shorter in Type 1 diabetes patients. Sequencing from cDNA could over-represent high-TCR-expressing cells. Any role of HLA type in TCRB rearrangement remained unresolved here. For type 1 diabetes patients, VDJ junctions showed fewer insertions and more deletions.

Comments on this clone: Its antigen is unknown.

V was cut by 3 bases and J by 7 bases, with 9 bases left in between. The CDR3 spans 13 residues. The V gene's germline CDR1 is SGHAT and CDR2 FQNNGV. This chain links TRBV11-2 with TRBJ2-2; a possible D gene is TRBD1 (5 bases). This TCR was recovered from a man between 18 and 29 years old in good health. Sequenced input: naive CD4+ T cells from blood. CDR3 in amino acids: CASSFRRGGELFF. The CDR3 nucleotides are TGTGCCAGCAGCTTTAGAAGGGGCGGGGAGCTGTTTTTT.